This is a list of T cell receptor beta chains from one sample in a study of CD8 T cells in ankylosing spondylitis. Each CDR3 protein is one row after TCRdb ran MiXCR on the 5' RACE reads. Of around 770,000 distinct CDR3 sequences listed, 15% to 20% are singletons. The sequenced sample consisted of blood, either unsorted or a sorted T cell fraction (not recorded which). The receptors come from a male donor with ankylosing spondylitis. Each CDR3 is given with its conserved first and last residue. D genes are given only for firm matches. Rows give clone size only sometimes, using once, few, many, or a class for an expanded clone.

abundance: -
j_gene: TRBJ2-1
v_gene: TRBV7-9
d_gene: TRBD2
CDR3nt: TGTGCCAGCAGCTTAGCGTGGGGGGGTCAAAACGATGAGCAGTTCTTC
CDR3aa: CASSLAWGGQNDEQFF

abundance: few
j_gene: TRBJ2-4
v_gene: TRBV12-3/TRBV12-4
d_gene: -
CDR3nt: TGTGCCAGCAGTTTAGGAGGGTGGGGGGTAGCCAAAAACATTCAGTACTTC
CDR3aa: CASSLGGWGVAKNIQYF

abundance: few
j_gene: TRBJ2-2
v_gene: TRBV3-1
d_gene: -
CDR3nt: TGTGCCAGCAGCCTTTACAGAACCGGGGAGCTGTTTTTT
CDR3aa: CASSLYRTGELFF

abundance: -
j_gene: TRBJ2-7
v_gene: TRBV5-6
d_gene: TRBD1
CDR3nt: TGTGCCAGCAGCTTGGCCACGGGACAGGGAGGGTCCTACGAGCAGTACTTC
CDR3aa: CASSLATGQGGSYEQYF

abundance: -
j_gene: TRBJ2-6
v_gene: TRBV7-2
d_gene: -
CDR3nt: TGTGCCAGCAGCCCCCTTCTTAGTCGGTCTGGGGCCAACGTCCTGACTTTC
CDR3aa: CASSPLLSRSGANVLTF

abundance: few
j_gene: TRBJ1-1
v_gene: TRBV5-1
d_gene: -
CDR3nt: TGCGCCAGCAGCTTACAGGTACGGGACACTGAAGCTTTCTTT
CDR3aa: CASSLQVRDTEAFF

abundance: -
j_gene: TRBJ2-7
v_gene: TRBV20-1
d_gene: TRBD1
CDR3nt: TGCAGTGCTCGAGCACAGGGGGCGATCCGCGAGCAGTACTTC
CDR3aa: CSARAQGAIREQYF

abundance: -
j_gene: TRBJ2-6
v_gene: TRBV5-5
d_gene: -
CDR3nt: TGTGCCAGCAGCGTACTCTCTGGGGCCAACGTCCTGACTTTC
CDR3aa: CASSVLSGANVLTF

abundance: -
j_gene: TRBJ2-7
v_gene: TRBV7-2
d_gene: -
CDR3nt: TGTGCCAGCAGCTTAGCGAGCGGAGGGGCAGGGCAGGCCTACGAGCAGTACTTC
CDR3aa: CASSLASGGAGQAYEQYF

abundance: many
j_gene: TRBJ2-5
v_gene: TRBV10-3
d_gene: TRBD2
CDR3nt: TGTGCCATCAAGGCCCACAGCGGGAAGGGAGAAGAGACCCAGTACTTC
CDR3aa: CAIKAHSGKGEETQYF

abundance: -
j_gene: TRBJ2-2
v_gene: TRBV5-1
d_gene: -
CDR3nt: TGCGCCAGCAGGTCCGGGACTCCGAACACCGGGGAGCTGTTTTTT
CDR3aa: CASRSGTPNTGELFF

abundance: -
j_gene: TRBJ1-5
v_gene: TRBV6-5
d_gene: -
CDR3nt: TGTGCCAGCAGTTGGGCCGAGAATCAGCCCCAGCATTTT
CDR3aa: CASSWAENQPQHF

abundance: few
j_gene: TRBJ2-5
v_gene: TRBV12-3/TRBV12-4
d_gene: -
CDR3nt: TGTGCCAGCAGTTTTAGGCGGACTGAGGAAGAGACCCAGTACTTC
CDR3aa: CASSFRRTEEETQYF

abundance: few
j_gene: TRBJ2-7
v_gene: TRBV18
d_gene: -
CDR3nt: TGTGCCAGCTCACCCTTAGAGGGGGAATTCGAGCAGTACTTC
CDR3aa: CASSPLEGEFEQYF

abundance: few
j_gene: TRBJ2-3
v_gene: TRBV3-1
d_gene: -
CDR3nt: TGTGCCAGCAGCCAGAGGGGAAAAGATACGCAGTATTTT
CDR3aa: CASSQRGKDTQYF

abundance: many
j_gene: TRBJ2-7
v_gene: TRBV10-3
d_gene: TRBD1
CDR3nt: TGTGCCATCAGTGAGTTCGAGGGGGCAAGCGAGCAGTACTTC
CDR3aa: CAISEFEGASEQYF

abundance: -
j_gene: TRBJ1-2
v_gene: TRBV4-1
d_gene: -
CDR3nt: TGCGCCAGCAGCCAGGGTAGAGGTGGCTACACCTTC
CDR3aa: CASSQGRGGYTF

abundance: many
j_gene: TRBJ2-1
v_gene: TRBV29-1
d_gene: -
CDR3nt: TGCAGCGTTAGGAGCATCGGGGATGAGCAGTTCTTC
CDR3aa: CSVRSIGDEQFF

abundance: few
j_gene: TRBJ2-1
v_gene: TRBV10-2
d_gene: TRBD2
CDR3nt: TGCGCCAGCAGTGAGTCGATGGGGACTAGCGGGACCAATGAGCAGTTCTTC
CDR3aa: CASSESMGTSGTNEQFF

abundance: few
j_gene: TRBJ2-7
v_gene: TRBV5-1
d_gene: TRBD2
CDR3nt: TGCGCCAGCAGCCCCGTCACTAGCGGAACCTACGAGCAGTACTTC
CDR3aa: CASSPVTSGTYEQYF

abundance: -
j_gene: TRBJ1-1
v_gene: TRBV27
d_gene: TRBD1
CDR3nt: TGTGCCAGCAGTTTGGGCTGGACAGGGGACACTGAAGCTTTCTTT
CDR3aa: CASSLGWTGDTEAFF

abundance: -
j_gene: TRBJ2-3
v_gene: TRBV10-3
d_gene: TRBD1
CDR3nt: TGTGCCATCAGTGACAGGGGGAATCTAGATACGCAGTATTTT
CDR3aa: CAISDRGNLDTQYF

abundance: many
j_gene: TRBJ2-7
v_gene: TRBV4-3
d_gene: -
CDR3nt: TGCGCCAGCAGCCAGGACATCACCTACGAGCAGTACTTC
CDR3aa: CASSQDITYEQYF

abundance: few
j_gene: TRBJ2-2
v_gene: TRBV6-1
d_gene: TRBD2
CDR3nt: TGTGCCAGCAGACTAGCGGGAGGAAGAGCCGGGGAGCTGTTTTTT
CDR3aa: CASRLAGGRAGELFF

abundance: few
j_gene: TRBJ2-1
v_gene: TRBV4-2
d_gene: -
CDR3nt: TGTGCCAGCAGCGCGCGGGATATTGAGAATGAGCAGTTCTTC
CDR3aa: CASSARDIENEQFF